This TCR beta chain is from a study of T cells in localized non-small cell lung cancer. Study observations and caveats: Patients showing higher blood T cell density tended to see longer overall survival. Adjacent uninvolved lung had the highest clonality, suggesting focused antigen responses. Paired adjacent lung recovered a median roughly 56 of the top 100 tumor clones.

In the case of this clone: The antigen remains undetermined.

CDR1 is LNHDA, CDR2 SQIVND, per germline (reference sequence). The CDR3 is 14 residues long. Trimming pared 0 bases from V and 9 bases from J, leaving 11 bases between. Here immunoSEQ multiplex PCR was the method, and the copy in TCRdb shows in-frame clones only, minus some. The table records 40,000 to 60,000 clones, around nine tenths of them present only once. The rearrangement links TRBV19 to TRBJ1-4, with D possibly TRBD1 on 6 matching bases. The source is a female donor with stage II lung adenocarcinoma. The sequencing here drew on PBMCs, taken before any cancer treatment. The CDR3 loop reads CASSIEAGVKKLFF. The CDR3 DNA sequence: TGTGCCAGTAGTATAGAGGCAGGGGTGAAAAAACTGTTTTTT.